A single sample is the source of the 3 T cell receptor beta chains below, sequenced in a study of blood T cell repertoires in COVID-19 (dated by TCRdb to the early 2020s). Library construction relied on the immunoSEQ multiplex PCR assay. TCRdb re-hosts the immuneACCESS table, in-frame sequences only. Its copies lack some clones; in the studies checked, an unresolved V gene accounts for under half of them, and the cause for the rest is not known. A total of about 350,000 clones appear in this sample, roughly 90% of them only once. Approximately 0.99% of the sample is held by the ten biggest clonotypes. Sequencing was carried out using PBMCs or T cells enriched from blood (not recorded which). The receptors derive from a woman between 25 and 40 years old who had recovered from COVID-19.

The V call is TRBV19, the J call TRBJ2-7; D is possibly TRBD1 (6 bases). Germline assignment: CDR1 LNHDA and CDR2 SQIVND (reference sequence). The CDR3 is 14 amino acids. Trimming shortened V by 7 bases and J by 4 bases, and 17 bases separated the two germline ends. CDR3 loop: CASNHTGTPYEQYF. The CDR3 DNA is TGTGCCAGTAACCACACAGGGACCCCTTACGAGCAGTACTTC.

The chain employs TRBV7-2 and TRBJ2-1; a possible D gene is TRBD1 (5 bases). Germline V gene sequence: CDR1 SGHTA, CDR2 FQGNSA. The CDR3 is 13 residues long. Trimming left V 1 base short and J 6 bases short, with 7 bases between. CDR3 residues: CASSLGRVNEQFF. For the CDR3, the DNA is TGTGCCAGCAGCTTAGGCAGGGTCAATGAGCAGTTCTTC.

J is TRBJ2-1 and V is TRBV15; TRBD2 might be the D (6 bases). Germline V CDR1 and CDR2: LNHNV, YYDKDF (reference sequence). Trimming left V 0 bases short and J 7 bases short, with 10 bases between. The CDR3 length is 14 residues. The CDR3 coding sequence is TGTGCCACCAGCAGAGATTGGGGGGAAAATGAGCAGTTCTTC. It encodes CATSRDWGENEQFF.